This TCR beta chain was identified in a study of cytomegalovirus exposure and HLA in healthy donors. Study as a whole: Most donors, 70% to 85% of some 400 genotyped, fell in the Caucasian-associated ancestry cluster. Whole-study findings and limits: In vitro assays verified that a few CMV-associated chains recognized CMV antigens specifically. In a later analysis, at a false discovery rate of 0.05, 15,000 to 20,000 TCR beta sequences matched HLA alleles.

CDR3 length: 15 amino acids. Germline V gene lookup returns CDR1 MNHEY and CDR2 SVGAGI. Trimming removed 4 bases from V and 0 bases from J, with 11 bases in between. For this clone: Its specificity is unknown.

A multiplex PCR was run with 60 Vbeta primers and 13 Jbeta primers. Sequencing used immunoSEQ multiplex PCR; TCRdb keeps in-frame clones, though not all of them. This table has approximately 100,000 clones, 70% to 85% appearing once. This sequence joins TRBV6-5 and TRBJ2-3; TRBD1 might be the D (5 bases). This TCR derives from a man aged 35 to 55 in good health and CMV-seropositive. Material: PBMCs. The CDR3 loop is CASSSKGISTDTQYF. CDR3 DNA: TGTGCCAGCAGTTCTAAGGGGATTAGCACAGATACGCAGTATTTT.